Below, 13 T cell receptor beta chains from the same sample are listed, as sequenced in a study of metastatic and nonmetastatic thyroid tumors. No treatment had been given to any patient before thyroid surgery. TCRdb reanalyzed the PCR reads via MiXCR. Of approximately 16,000 clones listed, roughly an eighth were seen once; the top ten hold 15% to 20%. The specimen was tumor tissue. The receptors here all came from a female donor with papillary thyroid cancer or a benign thyroid nodule (not recorded which). Some clones in this sample may be carry-over from other donors' samples.

This clone ranks as medium-sized. The CDR3 DNA follows: TGTGCCAGCAGTTTCAGGCACACTGAAGCTTTCTTT. It codes for CASSFRHTEAFF. The chain combines TRBV28 with TRBJ1-1; no clear D. CDR1 and CDR2 (germline): MDHEN, SYDVKM. The V gene lost 3 bases and the J gene lost 3 bases, with 5 bases spanning the gap. The CDR3 spans 12 residues. The full variable domain, with the rest looked up from reference TRBV28 and TRBJ1-1, is DVKVTQSSRYLVKRTGEKVFLECVQDMDHENMFWYRQDPGLGLRLIYFSYDVKMKEKGDIPEGYSVSREKKERFSLILESASTNQTSMYLCASSFRHTEAFFGQGTRLTVV.

Many counts were recorded for this clone. The CDR3 nucleotides read TGCAGTGCCGCCAAGCAGAGCTCCTACGAGCAGTACTTC. Protein: CSAAKQSSYEQYF. The rearrangement links TRBV20-1 to TRBJ2-7, with D uncertain. The CDR3 spans 13 residues. V lost 6 bases and J 0 bases, leaving 12 bases between the germline ends. CDR1 and CDR2 from the germline V gene are DFQATT and SNEGSKA (reference sequence).

Many counts were recorded for this clone. CDR3 residues: CAIKSGAGGLQAGELFF. The CDR3 DNA sequence: TGTGCCATCAAAAGTGGAGCGGGGGGTCTGCAGGCCGGGGAGCTGTTTTTT. V gene TRBV10-3 combines with J gene TRBJ2-2; 9 bases align to TRBD2. Germline V lookup: CDR1 ENHRY, CDR2 SYGVKD. The V gene end was trimmed by 7 bases and the J gene end by 6 bases; junction bases not matched to a gene: 15. The CDR3 loop spans 17 amino acids.

The V gene is TRBV20-1, the J gene TRBJ1-6; D ambiguous. Per germline, CDR1 DFQATT and CDR2 SNEGSKA (reference sequence). Trimming took 5 bases from V and 8 from J, leaving 19 bases between them. CDR3 length: 15 amino acids. DNA of the CDR3: TGCAGTGCTCCTCAAACCAGATGGGTGGATTCACCCCTCCACTTT. It is translated as CSAPQTRWVDSPLHF.

This clone was counted ten times or more. At the DNA level, this CDR3 is encoded by other sequences in the same sample as well. CDR3 amino acids: CATSRDSGGTNEKLFF. For the CDR3, the DNA is TGTGCCACCAGCAGAGACTCAGGGGGCACTAATGAAAAACTGTTTTTT. The rearrangement uses TRBV15 and TRBJ1-4; 8 bases are shared with TRBD1. The junction had 2 bases not matched to a gene; V was cut back by 0 bases and J by 2 bases. The CDR3 length is 16 residues. The germline V gene has CDR1 LNHNV and CDR2 YYDKDF (reference sequence).

This clone was detected many times. The chain employs TRBV6-4 and TRBJ1-3; no definite D call. Trimming took off 2 bases at V and 2 bases at J, with 7 bases between the two ends. The germline gives CDR1 MRHNA, CDR2 SNTAGT. The CDR3 is made up of 14 amino acids. The CDR3 sequence: CASSDTSAGNTIYF. The CDR3 coding sequence is TGTGCCAGCAGTGACACGTCGGCTGGAAACACCATATATTTT.

This clone is labeled as medium-sized. The chain is built from TRBV4-2 and TRBJ1-6; TRBD1 might be the D (6 bases). CDR1 is LGHNA and CDR2 is YNFKEQ in the germline V gene. Trimming removed 3 bases from V and 5 bases from J, with 8 bases in between. The CDR3 spans 14 residues. The CDR3 region is CASSQSGDNSPLHF. The CDR3 DNA reads as TGTGCCAGCAGCCAGTCAGGGGATAATTCACCCCTCCACTTT.

This clone was seen repeatedly, ten times or more. The rearrangement uses TRBV11-1 and TRBJ2-7, with 10 bases lining up with TRBD2. CDR1 is SGHAT and CDR2 is FQDESV in the germline V gene (reference sequence). CDR3 length: 15 amino acids. With 2 bases clipped from V and 3 bases from J, the junction kept 4 bases outside the gene matches. The CDR3 reads CASSLRRLAGYEQYF. In DNA form, the CDR3 reads TGTGCCAGCAGCTTAAGGAGACTAGCGGGCTACGAGCAGTACTTC.

This clone came up many times. This chain connects TRBV18 to TRBJ2-7, with D perhaps TRBD2 (5 bases). CDR1 is KGHSH and CDR2 is LQKENI in the germline V gene. The ends were cut back, 4 bases at V and 0 bases at J, with 7 bases in the middle. The CDR3 runs 13 residues. CDR3 sequence (DNA): TGTGCCAGCTCACTAGGGAGCTCCTACGAGCAGTACTTC. Translated: CASSLGSSYEQYF. Full variable domain (outside the CDR3, taken from reference TRBV18 and TRBJ2-7): NAGVMQNPRHLVRRRGQEARLRCSPMKGHSHVYWYRQLPEEGLKFMVYLQKENIIDESGMPKERFSAEFPKEGPSILRIQQVVRGDSAAYFCASSLGSSYEQYFGPGTRLTVT.

This clone was found many times. V is TRBV3-1 and J is TRBJ2-5; the D gene could be TRBD1 or TRBD2 (6 bases each). Germline CDR1 and CDR2: LGHDT and YNNKEL (reference sequence). V was trimmed by 1 base and J by 4 bases, leaving 13 bases between them. This CDR3 is built from 15 residues. In DNA, the CDR3 is TGTGCCAGCAGCCAAGGGTGGGGGGCCGGAGAGACCCAGTACTTC. Protein: CASSQGWGAGETQYF.

There are a few counts of this clone. This may come from a read error, since a much larger clone is one base off. The rearrangement joins TRBV20-1 to TRBJ1-4; perhaps TRBD1 as D (6 bases). The germline V gene encodes CDR1 DFQATT and CDR2 SNEGSKA (reference sequence). The CDR3 loop spans 14 amino acids. CDR3 bases: TGCAGTGCCGAGAAGGGGGAAGGGAGTGAAAGACTGTTTTTT. This encodes CSAEKGEGSERLFF.

J is TRBJ1-3 and V is TRBV25-1; 10 bases align to TRBD1. The CDR3 runs 19 residues. Germline loops: CDR1 MGHDK, CDR2 SYGVNS. V lost 6 bases and J lost 1; bases outside the gene matches: 15. CDR3 coding DNA: TGTGCCAGCAGGTCCCCTTCCCCGGGACAGGGGTTTTCTGGAAACACCATATATTTT. Encoded protein: CASRSPSPGQGFSGNTIYF.

This clone was seen ten or more times. The chain couples TRBV2 to TRBJ1-6, with a possible D match to TRBD1 (6 bases). The CDR3 covers 16 residues. Trimming cost V 2 bases and J 4 bases, with 12 bases left between them. The germline CDR1 and CDR2 sequences are SNHLY and FYNNEI. CDR3 bases: TGTGCCAGCAGTGAAAAGGCAGGGGCGTATAATTCACCCCTCCACTTT. It translates to CASSEKAGAYNSPLHF.